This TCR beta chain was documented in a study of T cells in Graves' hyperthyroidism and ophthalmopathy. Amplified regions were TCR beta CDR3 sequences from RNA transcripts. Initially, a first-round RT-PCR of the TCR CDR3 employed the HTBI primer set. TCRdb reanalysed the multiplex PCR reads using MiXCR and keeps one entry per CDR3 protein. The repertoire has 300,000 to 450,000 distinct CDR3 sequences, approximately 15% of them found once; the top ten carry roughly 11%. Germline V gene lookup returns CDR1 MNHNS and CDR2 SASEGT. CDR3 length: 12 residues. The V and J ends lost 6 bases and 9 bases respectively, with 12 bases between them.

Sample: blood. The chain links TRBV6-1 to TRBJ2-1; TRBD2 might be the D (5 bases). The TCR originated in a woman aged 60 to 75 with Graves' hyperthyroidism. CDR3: CASSLALGEQFF. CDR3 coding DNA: TGTGCCAGCAGCCTAGCCTTGGGTGAGCAGTTCTTC.